This TCR beta chain stems from a study of cytomegalovirus exposure and HLA in healthy donors. About the study: Across roughly 400 genotyped donors, approximately 81% landed in the Caucasian-associated ancestry cluster. Study-level results: Sequencing likely produced, as an artifact, a cluster of highly shared sequence variants. Immune exposure was documented only through CMV serostatus.

The CDR3 has 20 amino acids. V was trimmed by 4 bases and J by 0 bases, leaving 23 bases between them. From germline, CDR1 is SGHRS and CDR2 YFSETQ. Details on this clone: What it binds is unknown.

The PCR contained 60 Vbeta and 13 Jbeta primers. Only in-frame clones appear in the TCRdb table, and some are missing; sequencing was by immunoSEQ multiplex PCR. Of around 200,000 clones detected, 77% appear once; the ten largest clones hold roughly 3.7%. The source material was PBMCs. The chain has TRBV5-1 and TRBJ1-6; TRBD1 might be the D (5 bases). This TCR was sampled from an older woman in good health and CMV-seropositive. CDR3 bases: TGCGCCAGCAGCACAAATCCCGGGACTCCTCGGGGCTCCTATAATTCACCCCTCCACTTT. It codes for CASSTNPGTPRGSYNSPLHF.